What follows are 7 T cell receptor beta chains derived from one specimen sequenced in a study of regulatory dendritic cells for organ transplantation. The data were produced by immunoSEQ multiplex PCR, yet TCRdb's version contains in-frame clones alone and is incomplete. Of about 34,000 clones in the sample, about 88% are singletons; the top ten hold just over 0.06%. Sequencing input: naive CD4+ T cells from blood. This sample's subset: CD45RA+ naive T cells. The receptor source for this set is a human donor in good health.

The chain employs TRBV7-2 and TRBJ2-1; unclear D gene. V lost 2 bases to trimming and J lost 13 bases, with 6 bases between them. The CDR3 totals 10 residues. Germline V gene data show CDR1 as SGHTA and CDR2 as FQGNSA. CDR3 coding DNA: TGTGCCAGCAGCTTAATCAATCAGTTCTTC. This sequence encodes CASSLINQFF.

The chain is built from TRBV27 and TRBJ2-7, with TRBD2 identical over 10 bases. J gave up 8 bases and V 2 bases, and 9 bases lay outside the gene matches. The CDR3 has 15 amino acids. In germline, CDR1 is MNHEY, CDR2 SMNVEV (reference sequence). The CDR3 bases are TGTGCCAGCAGTTTAATGGGGGGTAGCGGGAGGCAGCAGTACTTC. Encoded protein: CASSLMGGSGRQQYF.

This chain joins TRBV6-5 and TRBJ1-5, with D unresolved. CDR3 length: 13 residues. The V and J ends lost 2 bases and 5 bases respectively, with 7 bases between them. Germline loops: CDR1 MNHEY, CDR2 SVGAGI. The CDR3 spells CASSYRPDQPQHF. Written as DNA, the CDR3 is TGTGCCAGCAGTTACAGGCCGGATCAGCCCCAGCATTTT.

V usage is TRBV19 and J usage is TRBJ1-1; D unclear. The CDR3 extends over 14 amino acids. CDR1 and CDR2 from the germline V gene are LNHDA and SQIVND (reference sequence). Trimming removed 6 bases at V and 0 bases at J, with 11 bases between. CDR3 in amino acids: CASSLPEMNTEAFF. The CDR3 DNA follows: TGTGCCAGTAGCCTGCCGGAGATGAACACTGAAGCTTTCTTT.

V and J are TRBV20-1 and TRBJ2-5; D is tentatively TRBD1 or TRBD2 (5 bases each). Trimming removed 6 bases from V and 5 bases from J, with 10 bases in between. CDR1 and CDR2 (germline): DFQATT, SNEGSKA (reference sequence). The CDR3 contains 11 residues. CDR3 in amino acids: CSAIREETQYF. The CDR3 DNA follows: TGCAGTGCCATCAGGGAGGAGACCCAGTACTTC.

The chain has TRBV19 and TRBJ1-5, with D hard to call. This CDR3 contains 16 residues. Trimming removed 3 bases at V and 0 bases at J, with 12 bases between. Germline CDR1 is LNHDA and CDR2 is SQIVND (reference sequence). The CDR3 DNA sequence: TGTGCCAGTAGTATGGGTAGTTGGGGTAGCAATCAGCCCCAGCATTTT. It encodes CASSMGSWGSNQPQHF.

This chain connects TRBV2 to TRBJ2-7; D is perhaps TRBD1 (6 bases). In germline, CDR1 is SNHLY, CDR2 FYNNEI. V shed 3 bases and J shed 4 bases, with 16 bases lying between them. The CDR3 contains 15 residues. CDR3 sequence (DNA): TGTGCCAGCAGTGACCCCGACAGGATTCGGTACGAGCAGTACTTC. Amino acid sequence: CASSDPDRIRYEQYF.